A single sample gave rise to the 32 T cell receptor beta chains below, sequenced in a study of human thymus T cells. The data were produced by immunoSEQ multiplex PCR, yet TCRdb's version contains in-frame clones alone and is incomplete. The sample has some 44,000 clones, approximately 95% seen once; the top ten hold approximately 0.15%. Sequenced sample: blood. The receptors stem from a girl under three years old with a congenital heart defect but otherwise immunologically healthy.

The chain uses TRBV4-3 and TRBJ2-7; the D gene is possibly TRBD1 (6 bases). Germline V gene data show CDR1 as LGHNA and CDR2 as YSLEER. V lost 0 bases and J 0 bases, leaving 12 bases between the germline ends. The CDR3 totals 16 residues. CDR3 coding DNA: TGCGCCAGCAGCCAAGAAAGTCGGGACACCTCCTACGAGCAGTACTTC. It yields the protein CASSQESRDTSYEQYF.

The genes are TRBV30 and TRBJ2-1, with 7 bases aligning to TRBD1. Losses at the gene ends were 3 bases for V and 6 bases for J; bases not matched to a gene: 2. The CDR3 contains 12 residues. CDR1 and CDR2 (germline): GTSNPN, SVGIG (reference sequence). CDR3 amino acids: CAWSGTANEQFF. The DNA for the CDR3 is TGTGCCTGGAGCGGGACAGCCAATGAGCAGTTCTTC. Looking up the rest from reference TRBV30 and TRBJ2-1 gives the full variable domain: SQTIHQWPATLVQPVGSPLSLECTVEGTSNPNLYWYRQAAGRGLQLLFYSVGIGQISSEVPQNLSASRPQDRQFILSSKKLLLSDSGFYLCAWSGTANEQFFGPGTRLTVL.

The V and J genes are TRBV5-1 and TRBJ2-7; the D is unclear. The ends were cut back, 2 bases at V and 5 bases at J, with 14 bases in the middle. This CDR3 has 14 amino acids. From germline, CDR1 is SGHRS and CDR2 YFSETQ. Written as DNA, the CDR3 is TGCGCCAGCAGCTTCCAGCTGGGGTTTGACGAGCAGTACTTC. Amino acids: CASSFQLGFDEQYF.

The chain links TRBV6-4 to TRBJ2-1; 9 nucleotides match TRBD2. Germline V CDR1 and CDR2: MRHNA, SNTAGT. This CDR3 has 16 amino acids. The V segment lost 4 bases and the J segment 0 bases; nucleotides outside the gene matches: 4. Written as DNA, the CDR3 is TGTGCCAGCAGTGCCCTTAGCGGGAGCTCCTACAATGAGCAGTTCTTC. Translated, it gives CASSALSGSSYNEQFF.

The chain combines TRBV30 with TRBJ2-3; D not resolved. The CDR3 is 14 residues long. CDR1 and CDR2 (germline): GTSNPN, SVGIG (reference sequence). V gave up 2 bases and J gave up 1 base, with 10 bases separating them. The CDR3 loop is CAWSSGKGTDTQYF. Here the CDR3 DNA reads TGTGCCTGGAGTTCTGGCAAAGGCACAGATACGCAGTATTTT.

V usage is TRBV5-4 and J usage is TRBJ2-3; maybe TRBD2 (5 bases). V gave up 4 bases and J gave up 1 base, with 13 bases separating them. The CDR3 spans 15 residues. Germline assignment: CDR1 SGHNT and CDR2 YYREEE (reference sequence). The CDR3 DNA reads as TGTGCCAGCAGCGACGAAGCGGAGGGCACAGATACGCAGTATTTT. Translating gives CASSDEAEGTDTQYF.

The rearrangement joins TRBV5-4 to TRBJ2-5; the D is unclear. Germline CDR1 SGHNT, CDR2 YYREEE (reference sequence). This CDR3 spans 13 amino acids. Trimming left V 0 bases short and J 1 base short, with 4 bases between. Here the CDR3 DNA reads TGTGCCAGCAGCTTGGTGACCCAAGAGACCCAGTACTTC. This sequence encodes CASSLVTQETQYF.

V and J are TRBV25-1 and TRBJ2-6, with 7 bases identical to TRBD1. V gave up 3 bases and J gave up 0 bases; unmatched junction bases: 8. The germline V gene has CDR1 MGHDK and CDR2 SYGVNS. There are 18 residues in the CDR3. CDR3 nucleotide sequence: TGTGCCAGCAGTGATGGGGTTTACAGGGGCTCTGGGGCCAACGTCCTGACTTTC. Its translation is CASSDGVYRGSGANVLTF.

The rearrangement uses TRBV7-2 and TRBJ2-5, with TRBD2 as a possible D gene (5 bases). V was trimmed by 5 bases and J by 7 bases, leaving 14 bases between them. The CDR3 has 13 amino acids. Germline CDR1 reads SGHTA; CDR2 reads FQGNSA. The CDR3 loop is CASSQSEGPTQYF. CDR3 DNA: TGTGCCAGCAGCCAATCCGAGGGCCCGACCCAGTACTTC.

This rearrangement joins TRBV19 to TRBJ2-1; 13 positions match TRBD2. The CDR3 sequence is 14 residues long. Germline assignment: CDR1 LNHDA and CDR2 SQIVND (reference sequence). Trimming removed 5 bases from V and 7 bases from J; junction bases left unmatched: 2. Written as DNA, the CDR3 is TGTGCCAGTAGTGTGACTAGCGGGAGGAATGAGCAGTTCTTC. It is translated as CASSVTSGRNEQFF. Supplemented by reference TRBV19 and TRBJ2-1, the full variable domain reads DGGITQSPKYLFRKEGQNVTLSCEQNLNHDAMYWYRQDPGQGLRLIYYSQIVNDFQKGDIAEGYSVSREKKESFPLTVTSAQKNPTAFYLCASSVTSGRNEQFFGPGTRLTVL.

The gene calls are TRBV19 and TRBJ2-1; 10 nucleotides align to TRBD2. Germline V gives CDR1 LNHDA, CDR2 SQIVND (reference sequence). Trimming took 6 bases from V and 12 from J; bases not matched to a gene: 17. CDR3 length: 16 amino acids. CDR3 sequence (DNA): TGTGCCAGTAGGCCCGGGAGGCTAGCGGGAGTCATGAGGCAGTTCTTC. Its protein is CASRPGRLAGVMRQFF.

V usage is TRBV10-3 and J usage is TRBJ2-7; 7 nucleotides agree with TRBD2. CDR1 is ENHRY, CDR2 SYGVKD, per germline. The ends lost 3 bases at V and 2 bases at J; junction bases unmatched: 7. CDR3 length: 15 residues. Here the CDR3 DNA reads TGTGCCATCAGTGACTCCGGGACTAAAACCTACGAGCAGTACTTC. Translated, it gives CAISDSGTKTYEQYF.

The chain combines TRBV5-1 with TRBJ2-7; D gene unclear. The CDR3 runs to 16 residues. The germline V gene has CDR1 SGHRS and CDR2 YFSETQ. Trimming took off 4 bases at V and 0 bases at J, with 17 bases between the two ends. The CDR3 spells CASSPRSSRYSYEQYF. Written as DNA, the CDR3 is TGCGCCAGCAGCCCCCGGTCTAGTCGTTACTCCTACGAGCAGTACTTC.

The chain is built from TRBV28 and TRBJ2-1; the match to TRBD2 covers 10 bases. V lost 5 bases to trimming and J lost 3 bases; unmatched junction nucleotides: 4. The CDR3 totals 15 residues. Germline V gives CDR1 MDHEN, CDR2 SYDVKM. The CDR3 reads CASSATSGDYNEQFF. The CDR3 coding sequence is TGTGCCAGCAGTGCCACTAGCGGGGACTACAATGAGCAGTTCTTC.

V is TRBV7-9 and J is TRBJ2-1, with 13 bases that match TRBD2. Per germline, CDR1 SEHNR and CDR2 FQNEAQ (reference sequence). The CDR3 covers 17 residues. Unmatched junction bases numbered 11, after V lost 2 bases and J lost 10 bases. This chain's CDR3 is CASSLRVWTSGSGEQFF. The CDR3 nucleotides read TGTGCCAGCAGCTTAAGGGTTTGGACTAGCGGGAGCGGAGAGCAGTTCTTC.

This clone was seen a few times. The chain employs TRBV18 and TRBJ1-1; 9 bases match TRBD1. The CDR3 covers 12 residues. J gave up 7 bases and V 7 bases, and 4 bases lay outside the gene matches. CDR1 and CDR2 (germline): KGHSH, LQKENI. The CDR3 loop reads CASLQGASEAFF. In DNA form, the CDR3 reads TGTGCCAGCTTACAGGGGGCGAGTGAAGCTTTCTTT.

The CDR3 protein is CATSRAKASGNTIYF. CDR3 sequence (DNA): TGTGCCACCAGCAGAGCCAAGGCCTCTGGAAACACCATATATTTT. The gene calls are TRBV15 and TRBJ1-3; D is undetermined. Between the trimmed V and J ends, which lost 1 base and 0 bases, there was a span of 7 bases. This CDR3 comprises 15 residues. Germline loops: CDR1 LNHNV, CDR2 YYDKDF (reference sequence). Complete variable domain (other parts from reference TRBV15 and TRBJ1-3): DAMVIQNPRYQVTQFGKPVTLSCSQTLNHNVMYWYQQKSSQAPKLLFHYYDKDFNNEADTPDNFQSRRPNTSFCFLDIRSPGLGDTAMYLCATSRAKASGNTIYFGEGSWLTVV.

The V gene is TRBV6-5, the J gene TRBJ1-5; D not certain. The V gene lost 6 bases and the J gene lost 3 bases, with 15 bases spanning the gap. CDR1 MNHEY and CDR2 SVGAGI come from the germline V gene. There are 15 residues in the CDR3. CDR3 loop: CASSPAGSANQPQHF. CDR3 nucleotide sequence: TGTGCCAGCAGCCCGGCAGGTTCTGCCAATCAGCCCCAGCATTTT.

This chain links TRBV19 with TRBJ2-2; tentatively, D is TRBD1 (6 bases). The CDR3 is made up of 14 amino acids. The germline V gene has CDR1 LNHDA and CDR2 SQIVND (reference sequence). V was shortened by 8 bases and J by 4 bases, with 14 bases between the two germline ends. The CDR3 DNA reads TGTGCCAGTTCTACAGGGTATTCCACCGGGGAGCTGTTTTTT. As protein: CASSTGYSTGELFF. Drawing the rest from reference TRBV19 and TRBJ2-2, the complete variable domain is DGGITQSPKYLFRKEGQNVTLSCEQNLNHDAMYWYRQDPGQGLRLIYYSQIVNDFQKGDIAEGYSVSREKKESFPLTVTSAQKNPTAFYLCASSTGYSTGELFFGEGSRLTVL.

The chain couples TRBV10-3 to TRBJ1-5; weak D call: TRBD1 (5 bases). CDR1 and CDR2 (germline): ENHRY, SYGVKD. This CDR3 contains 11 residues. The V end lost 7 bases, the J end lost 8 bases, and 9 bases lay between the germline ends. CDR3 region: CAITAGEPQHF. The CDR3 DNA sequence: TGTGCCATCACCGCGGGGGAGCCCCAGCATTTT.

A few counts support this clone. V is TRBV28 and J is TRBJ1-1, with 9 bases aligning to TRBD1. Trimming took 4 bases from V and 3 from J; bases not matched to a gene: 6. The CDR3 sequence is 15 residues long. Per germline, CDR1 MDHEN and CDR2 SYDVKM. CDR3 region: CASSYRGLRDTEAFF. CDR3 in DNA: TGTGCCAGCAGTTACAGGGGGCTAAGGGACACTGAAGCTTTCTTT.

This chain connects TRBV28 to TRBJ2-7, with D unclear. The germline gives CDR1 MDHEN, CDR2 SYDVKM. The V and J ends lost 3 bases and 1 base respectively, with 10 bases between them. The CDR3 contains 14 residues. CDR3 nucleotide sequence: TGTGCCAGCAGTTTCGCTAGTCTATCCTACGAGCAGTACTTC. Encoded protein: CASSFASLSYEQYF.

This clone has just a few counts. The rearrangement uses TRBV10-3 and TRBJ2-5; no firm D call. The germline CDR1 and CDR2 sequences are ENHRY and SYGVKD. The CDR3 totals 13 residues. V dropped 6 bases and J dropped 1 base, with 9 bases sitting between them. This CDR3 is CAIRGATQETQYF. The CDR3, as DNA: TGTGCCATCAGGGGCGCGACCCAAGAGACCCAGTACTTC.

J is TRBJ2-1 and V is TRBV9; 10 bases are a match to TRBD2. The CDR3 sequence is 16 residues long. Germline CDR1 and CDR2: SGDLS and YYNGEE. J lost 9 bases, V lost 0 bases, and 9 bases had no gene match. CDR3 in amino acids: CASSVASGGGWGEQFF. CDR3 nucleotide sequence: TGTGCCAGCAGCGTAGCTAGCGGGGGCGGATGGGGTGAGCAGTTCTTC. Looking up the rest from reference TRBV9 and TRBJ2-1 gives the full variable domain: DSGVTQTPKHLITATGQRVTLRCSPRSGDLSVYWYQQSLDQGLQFLIQYYNGEERAKGNILERFSAQQFPDLHSELNLSSLELGDSALYFCASSVASGGGWGEQFFGPGTRLTVL.

The gene calls are TRBV4-3 and TRBJ1-2, with D unclear. Per the germline V gene, CDR1 is LGHNA and CDR2 is YSLEER. V lost 0 bases and J lost 4, with 18 bases in between. CDR3 length: 17 amino acids. CDR3: CASSQDANRPTRYGYTF. The DNA for the CDR3 is TGCGCCAGCAGCCAAGATGCAAACCGCCCCACTCGCTATGGCTACACCTTC.

The chain recombines TRBV19 with TRBJ1-1; tentative D call: TRBD1 (6 bases). Germline lookup yields CDR1 LNHDA and CDR2 SQIVND (reference sequence). CDR3 length: 17 amino acids. The V end was cut by 8 bases, the J end by 0 bases, with 22 bases between. The chain's CDR3 is CASQAEGDPPMNTEAFF. CDR3 in DNA: TGTGCCAGTCAGGCAGAGGGGGACCCGCCCATGAACACTGAAGCTTTCTTT.

The chain combines TRBV6-5 with TRBJ1-1; D unclear. The CDR3 consists of 13 residues. The ends were cut back, 6 bases at V and 0 bases at J, with 8 bases in the middle. The V gene's germline CDR1 is MNHEY and CDR2 SVGAGI. For the CDR3, the DNA is TGTGCCAGCAGCCCTACAGTGAACACTGAAGCTTTCTTT. The encoded protein is CASSPTVNTEAFF.

CDR3: CASSLLLPGTVNGYTF. The CDR3 DNA is TGTGCCAGCAGCTTATTATTACCCGGGACAGTCAATGGCTACACCTTC. The rearrangement joins TRBV7-9 to TRBJ1-2; 7 bases line up with TRBD1. V shed 2 bases and J 6 bases; nucleotides not matched to a gene: 12. The CDR3 runs to 16 residues. The germline V gene has CDR1 SEHNR and CDR2 FQNEAQ (reference sequence).

The genes are TRBV7-9 and TRBJ2-7, with D possibly matching TRBD2 (5 bases). The V and J ends lost 3 bases and 2 bases respectively, with 11 bases between them. CDR1 and CDR2 (germline): SEHNR, FQNEAQ (reference sequence). This CDR3 has 14 amino acids. The CDR3 nucleotides are TGTGCCAGCAGCTTTGCAGGAGGCCCCTACGAGCAGTACTTC. Its translation is CASSFAGGPYEQYF.

The DNA for the CDR3 is TGTGCCAGCAAAAGTACATCTAGCGGGAGCCACAATGAGCAGTTCTTC. This translates into CASKSTSSGSHNEQFF. This chain links TRBV2 with TRBJ2-1, with 10 nucleotides matching TRBD2. Per germline, CDR1 SNHLY and CDR2 FYNNEI. This CDR3 contains 16 residues. Losses at the gene ends were 7 bases for V and 5 bases for J; bases not matched to a gene: 11. The whole variable domain, filled in from reference TRBV2 and TRBJ2-1, reads EPEVTQTPSHQVTQMGQEVILRCVPISNHLYFYWYRQILGQKVEFLVSFYNNEISEKSEIFDDQFSVERPDGSNFTLKIRSTKLEDSAMYFCASKSTSSGSHNEQFFGPGTRLTVL.

The genes are TRBV10-3 and TRBJ2-7; D ambiguous. CDR1 is ENHRY, CDR2 SYGVKD, per germline. V was cut by 4 bases and J by 3 bases, with 16 bases left in between. This CDR3 spans 15 amino acids. CDR3 DNA: TGTGCCATCAGTGGAAATAGGGCGGCCTTCTACGAGCAGTACTTC. Translated, it gives CAISGNRAAFYEQYF.

The chain employs TRBV27 and TRBJ2-1; perhaps TRBD2 as D (6 bases). Germline assignment: CDR1 MNHEY and CDR2 SMNVEV (reference sequence). V lost 4 bases, J lost 1 base, and 14 bases lay in between. The CDR3 sequence is 16 residues long. CDR3 nucleotides: TGTGCCAGCAGTTCCACTCGGGAGCTGTCCTACAATGAGCAGTTCTTC. It codes for CASSSTRELSYNEQFF.